These 11 T cell receptor beta chains came from one sample sequenced in a study of cytomegalovirus exposure and HLA in healthy donors (dated by TCRdb to 2017 to 2019). The receptor library was made with the immunoSEQ multiplex PCR assay. For the multiplex PCR, a mixture combining 60 forward primers for TCR Vbeta segments and 13 reverse primers for TCR Jbeta segments was used. The table comes from immuneACCESS by way of TCRdb, which keeps in-frame sequences with V and J called. Part of the clones is missing from these tables; in studies checked, under half for an unresolved V gene and the rest for unknown reasons. This sample gives over 150,000 clones in total; 80% to 90% of them show up just once. In total, the top ten clones hold approximately 7% of the sample. Material for sequencing was PBMCs. All receptors come from a woman aged 30 to 39 in good health and CMV-seropositive.

This chain uses TRBV5-6 with TRBJ1-2, with 7 bases lining up with TRBD1. Germline loops: CDR1 SGHDT, CDR2 YYEEEE. The CDR3 contains 18 residues. V lost 0 bases to trimming and J lost 0 bases; unmatched junction nucleotides: 11. DNA of the CDR3: TGTGCCAGCAGCTTGGGACCTGCCTCCGGGACAGCTAACTATGGCTACACCTTC. Translating gives CASSLGPASGTANYGYTF. The full variable domain, completed using reference TRBV5-6 and TRBJ1-2, is DAGVTQSPTHLIKTRGQQVTLRCSPKSGHDTVSWYQQALGQGPQFIFQYYEEEERQRGNFPDRFSGHQFPNYSSELNVNALLLGDSALYLCASSLGPASGTANYGYTFGSGTRLTVV.

The V gene is TRBV11-2, the J gene TRBJ1-5; 10 nucleotides match TRBD1. V was pared by 5 bases and J by 2 bases, with 3 bases of the junction left unmatched. This CDR3 comprises 15 residues. Germline CDR1 is SGHAT and CDR2 is FQNNGV. The CDR3 here is CASSRDRGGNQPQHF. CDR3 in DNA: TGTGCCAGCAGCCGGGACAGGGGAGGCAATCAGCCCCAGCATTTT.

V and J are TRBV15 and TRBJ1-3; D unclear. This CDR3 is 19 amino acids long. CDR1 and CDR2 (germline): LNHNV, YYDKDF (reference sequence). V lost 1 base, J lost 0 bases, and 19 bases lay in between. The CDR3 is CATSRVAWTGTSSGNTIYF. In nucleotides, the CDR3 is TGTGCCACCAGCAGAGTGGCTTGGACGGGAACGAGCTCTGGAAACACCATATATTTT.

This clone was seen a handful of times. Here the CDR3 DNA reads TGTGCCAGCAGCCGGGACAGGGGGTACGAGCAGTACTTC. Protein sequence: CASSRDRGYEQYF. The chain links TRBV13 to TRBJ2-7, with 11 nucleotides matching TRBD1. The V gene end was trimmed by 5 bases and the J gene end by 4 bases; junction bases not matched to a gene: 1. The germline V gene encodes CDR1 PRHDT and CDR2 FYEKMQ (reference sequence). The CDR3 has 13 residues.

This chain connects TRBV27 to TRBJ2-1; 7 nucleotides line up with TRBD2. The CDR3 contains 18 residues. CDR1 is MNHEY and CDR2 is SMNVEV in the germline V gene (reference sequence). V lost 4 bases and J lost 6; bases outside the gene matches: 18. CDR3 loop: CASSSPPGVGGGGNEQFF. The DNA for the CDR3 is TGTGCCAGCAGTTCACCTCCCGGGGTGGGCGGGGGTGGCAATGAGCAGTTCTTC.

The chain has TRBV15 and TRBJ1-6; 10 nucleotides line up with TRBD1. Germline assignment: CDR1 LNHNV and CDR2 YYDKDF (reference sequence). This CDR3 has 16 residues. V lost 1 base and J lost 10; bases outside the gene matches: 7. The chain's CDR3 is CATSRGRTGGQSPLHF. The CDR3 DNA reads TGTGCCACCAGCAGAGGTCGGACAGGGGGACAGTCACCCCTCCACTTT. The variable domain in full, completed from reference TRBV15 and TRBJ1-6, reads DAMVIQNPRYQVTQFGKPVTLSCSQTLNHNVMYWYQQKSSQAPKLLFHYYDKDFNNEADTPDNFQSRRPNTSFCFLDIRSPGLGDTAMYLCATSRGRTGGQSPLHFGNGTRLTVT.

Only a few counts were recorded for this clone. This chain uses TRBV25-1 with TRBJ2-7; 10 nucleotides agree with TRBD2. Losses at the gene ends were 9 bases for V and 7 bases for J; bases not matched to a gene: 12. The CDR3 has 14 amino acids. Germline CDR1 reads MGHDK; CDR2 reads SYGVNS. The CDR3 loop is CASFPQRLAGEQYF. The CDR3 bases are TGTGCCAGTTTTCCCCAACGACTAGCGGGTGAGCAGTACTTC.

The chain couples TRBV7-9 to TRBJ1-1; no clear D. The ends were cut back, 7 bases at V and 0 bases at J, with 15 bases in the middle. Germline V gene sequence: CDR1 SEHNR, CDR2 FQNEAQ (reference sequence). The CDR3 covers 15 residues. The CDR3 region is CASTRELTLNTEAFF. Written as DNA, the CDR3 is TGTGCCAGCACCCGGGAGCTAACCTTGAACACTGAAGCTTTCTTT.

V usage is TRBV2 and J usage is TRBJ1-4; 7 bases agree with TRBD1. The CDR3 loop spans 14 amino acids. Per the germline V gene, CDR1 is SNHLY and CDR2 is FYNNEI. Losses at the gene ends were 8 bases for V and 7 bases for J; bases not matched to a gene: 10. CDR3 protein: CASEGAGASEKLFF. The CDR3 nucleotides read TGTGCCAGCGAGGGGGCTGGGGCCTCTGAAAAACTGTTTTTT.

The genes are TRBV5-5 and TRBJ1-2; D is unresolved. Germline assignment: CDR1 SGHKS and CDR2 YYEKEE (reference sequence). This CDR3 comprises 14 residues. V gave up 0 bases and J gave up 2 bases, with 8 bases separating them. The CDR3 bases are TGTGCCAGCAGCTTGGTAGGCGGGAACTATGGCTACACCTTC. Its protein is CASSLVGGNYGYTF.

The rearrangement uses TRBV2 and TRBJ1-4; D call uncertain. Between the trimmed V and J ends, which lost 2 bases and 8 bases, there was a span of 12 bases. The germline CDR1 and CDR2 sequences are SNHLY and FYNNEI. CDR3 length: 14 amino acids. CDR3 loop: CASSERELREKLFF. CDR3 bases: TGTGCCAGCAGTGAACGGGAACTAAGAGAAAAACTGTTTTTT.